The present TCR beta chain was sequenced within a study of human thymus T cells. General study points: Both thymic and peripheral blood repertoires showed apparently biased V and J usage.

As regards this clone: Its antigen is as yet unknown.

Germline assignment: CDR1 MNHEY and CDR2 SMNVEV (reference sequence). CDR3 length: 13 amino acids. V shed 10 bases and J 3 bases; nucleotides not matched to a gene: 3. Resections were taken during corrective heart surgery, and the thymus tissue came from these. Here immunoSEQ multiplex PCR was the method, and the copy in TCRdb shows in-frame clones only, minus some. The data contain approximately 70,000 clones, over 85% of them singletons. This receptor was identified in a girl under three years old with a congenital heart defect but otherwise immunologically healthy. The chain has TRBV27 and TRBJ2-2, with 9 positions matching TRBD2. Sequenced material: thymus tissue. The DNA for the CDR3 is TGTGCCATTAGCGGGAGTCACACCGGGGAGCTGTTTTTT. It specifies CAISGSHTGELFF.